A selection of T cell receptor beta chains follows, all from one sample in a study of tumor-infiltrating lymphocytes in primary liver carcinoma. TCRdb ran MiXCR on the multiplex PCR reads and lists one entry per CDR3 protein. The repertoire consists of about 110,000 distinct CDR3 sequences, with 50% to 70% occurring once and the leading ten covering about a tenth. Sequenced: liver tumor tissue from sampling region 1. The source of these receptors is a woman aged 55-75 years with primary liver carcinoma and hepatitis B virus infection. Both conserved end residues are part of each CDR3. D genes are given only for firm matches. A row's size may be missing; if present it is once, few, many or a size class.

d_call j_call v_call clone_size cdr3_nt cdr3_aa
NA TRBJ2-7 TRBV28 NA TGTGCCAGCAGTGGGACAAGGGCGCTTTCCTACGAGCACTACTTC CASSGTRALSYEHYF
TRBD2 TRBJ2-1 TRBV11-2 NA TGTGCCACAGAGTTGACAGCGGGAGTAACGTACAATGAGCAGTTCTTC CATELTAGVTYNEQFF
TRBD1 TRBJ2-1 TRBV4-1 many TGCGCCAGCAGCCAAGCAGACAGGGGGCGGAATGAGCAGTTCTTC CASSQADRGRNEQFF
NA TRBJ1-2 TRBV6-1 many TGTGCCAGCAGCCCTAGCATCTCTACAGGATTAGGCGGCTACACCTTC CASSPSISTGLGGYTF
NA TRBJ1-1 TRBV30 NA TGTGCTTGGAGTGGGGGGCTAGCTGGAGCTTTCTTT CAWSGGLAGAFF
TRBD2 TRBJ2-3 TRBV5-6 NA TGTGCCAGCAGACTAGCGGGAGGGGATACGCAGTATTTT CASRLAGGDTQYF
TRBD1 TRBJ2-7 TRBV6-2/TRBV6-3 NA TGTGCCAGCAGTTACTCGTTCGGGACAGAGGGTTTCTACGAGCAGTACTTC CASSYSFGTEGFYEQYF
TRBD1 TRBJ1-2 TRBV6-5 many TGTGCCGGCAGTTACTCGCACCCAGGGGGCGATGGCTACACCTTC CAGSYSHPGGDGYTF
NA TRBJ2-7 TRBV28 NA TGTGCCAGCAGTCCCCCGGGACATTCATACGAGCAGTACTTC CASSPPGHSYEQYF
NA TRBJ2-3 TRBV6-1 few TGCGCCAGCAAGAGGGGCACAGATACGCATTATTTT CASKRGTDTHYF
NA TRBJ1-4 TRBV4-1 NA TGCGCCAGGGGCCAAGATCTCTATAGGTCTAATGAAAGACTGTTTTTT CARGQDLYRSNERLFF
TRBD1 TRBJ1-2 TRBV10-3 many TGTGCCATCAGTGGGGACAGAATCTATGGCTACACCTTC CAISGDRIYGYTF
NA TRBJ2-1 TRBV11-3 NA TGCACCAGCAGCTTAGGGGGGGCTAGGGGGGTCTTGGGCAATGAGCAGTTCTTC CTSSLGGARGVLGNEQFF
NA TRBJ1-2 TRBV7-9 NA TGTGCCAGCAGCAAACAGGGTCTTGGCTACACCTTC CASSKQGLGYTF
TRBD2 TRBJ2-1 TRBV10-2 NA TGCGCCAGCACCGGGACTAGCGGCTCCTACAATGAGCAGTTCTTC CASTGTSGSYNEQFF
NA TRBJ1-5 TRBV24-1 NA TGTATCACCAGTGAGATAGGACAGTACAATCAGCCCCAGCATTTT CITSEIGQYNQPQHF
TRBD2 TRBJ2-7 TRBV29-1 NA TGCAGCGTTGGTGGAGTAGCGGGTGCCGAGCAGCACTTC CSVGGVAGAEQHF
NA TRBJ1-6 TRBV28 many TGTGCCAGCAGTAACCAACGAGGCCCCCTCCACTTT CASSNQRGPLHF
TRBD1 TRBJ1-5 TRBV6-2/TRBV6-3 many TGTGCCAGCAGTTACTCGGGGGGGGACAGCCCCCTCAATCAGCCCCAGCATTTT CASSYSGGDSPLNQPQHF
TRBD2 TRBJ2-7 TRBV7-9 NA TGTGCCAGCAGCTTAGAATCTGGTCTAGCGGGAGGGCCCTACGAGCAGTACTTC CASSLESGLAGGPYEQYF
NA TRBJ1-2 TRBV7-9 few TGTGCCAGCAGCTCCCTCCCAATTAGGGGGACTAACTATGGCTACACCTTC CASSSLPIRGTNYGYTF
NA TRBJ2-2 TRBV5-1 few TGCGCCAGCAGCTATCCCGGGACGCCGAACACCGGGGAGCTGTTTTTT CASSYPGTPNTGELFF
NA TRBJ2-5 TRBV7-9 few TGTGCCAGCAGCTTGAACCAAGAGACCCAGTACTTC CASSLNQETQYF
TRBD1 TRBJ2-2 TRBV30 NA TGTGCCTGGAAACCGGGACAGGGACCCACCGGGGAGCTGTTTTTT CAWKPGQGPTGELFF
TRBD2 TRBJ2-3 TRBV11-2 NA TGTGTCAGCAGCGCCCCTAGCGGAATGGAGTATTTT CVSSAPSGMEYF
NA TRBJ2-1 TRBV6-2/TRBV6-3 many TGTGCCAGCGGGGACTCCTACAATGAGCAGTTCTTC CASGDSYNEQFF
NA TRBJ2-2 TRBV29-1 NA TGTAGCGCCGAACGATGGGGGAAGACCGGGGAGCTGTTTTTT CSAERWGKTGELFF
NA TRBJ1-2 TRBV11-1 NA TGTGTCAGCAGCTTAGGACCGCACGGGTATGGCTACACCTTC CVSSLGPHGYGYTF
NA TRBJ2-4 TRBV6-6 NA TGTACCAGCAGTTACAATTGGGGGTCGGAAGCCAAAAACATTCACTACTTC CTSSYNWGSEAKNIHYF
NA TRBJ2-3 TRBV10-3 NA TGTGCCATCAGACTAGGACCCACAGATACGCAGTATTTT CAIRLGPTDTQYF
NA TRBJ2-5 TRBV14 NA TGTGCCAGCAGCCAAGATACCGGGACTGCTTACTTC CASSQDTGTAYF
NA TRBJ1-4 TRBV5-4 NA TGTGCCAACAGCTCGCCGGGGGATGAGGGGAATGAAAAACTGTTTTTT CANSSPGDEGNEKLFF
TRBD1 TRBJ2-2 TRBV28 few TGTGCCAGCAGTTTGGTGGGGACAGAACACACCGGGGAGCTGTTTTTT CASSLVGTEHTGELFF
NA TRBJ1-2 TRBV6-6 many TGTGCCAGCAGTTACTCGAGTACAGACCTTAACTATGGCTACACCTTC CASSYSSTDLNYGYTF
NA TRBJ1-5 TRBV6-6 once TGTGCCAGCAGTCACTCGCCGGGACTCGGGGGGATCAATCAGCCCCAGCATTTT CASSHSPGLGGINQPQHF
TRBD1 TRBJ2-7 TRBV4-1 many TGCGCCAGCAGCAAAAGGGGGGAGGGACAGGGGTCCAACGAGCAGTACTTC CASSKRGEGQGSNEQYF
NA TRBJ2-7 TRBV11-2 NA TGTGCCAGAAGCCCCACGTACAGGGTCTACGAGCAGTACTTC CARSPTYRVYEQYF
NA TRBJ2-5 TRBV11-1 NA TGTGCCAGCAACCCTCTGGCAGGAGGGTACCAAGAGACCCAGTACTTC CASNPLAGGYQETQYF
TRBD2 TRBJ2-7 TRBV19 NA TGTGCCAGTAAGACTAGCGGGAGCTCCTACGAGCAGTACTTC CASKTSGSSYEQYF
NA TRBJ2-7 TRBV11-2 many TGTGCCAGCAGCTTAGTACCAGGGGAGGTCTACGAGCAGTACTTC CASSLVPGEVYEQYF
NA TRBJ1-6 TRBV11-2 NA TGTGCCAGCAGCTTAGTTCGGAGGGGAGGATCGCCCCTCCACTTT CASSLVRRGGSPLHF
NA TRBJ2-5 TRBV12-3/TRBV12-4 NA TGTGCCAGCAGGCGCACGGGAGCTTCTCAAGAGACCCAGTACTTC CASRRTGASQETQYF
TRBD2 TRBJ2-1 TRBV24-1 few TGTGCCACCAGTGATTCGACTAGCGGGGGAATGGGATACAATGAGCAGTTCTTC CATSDSTSGGMGYNEQFF
NA TRBJ1-1 TRBV5-6 many TGTGCCAGCAGCTTGAGGGGTTTAGCTGAAGCTTTCTTT CASSLRGLAEAFF
NA TRBJ1-1 TRBV30 NA TGCGCCTGGAGTGTATGCAGCGGGACTGAAGCCTTCTTT CAWSVCSGTEAFF
NA TRBJ1-5 TRBV24-1 NA TGTGCCACCAGTGCTTATAGCAATCAGCCCCAGCATTTT CATSAYSNQPQHF
TRBD1 TRBJ2-7 TRBV11-2 NA TGTGCCAGCAGCACGACAGGGTTCGGCGAGCTGTACTTC CASSTTGFGELYF
NA TRBJ2-3 TRBV4-2 many TGTGCCAGCAGCCAAACTGAGACAGATACGCAGTATTTT CASSQTETDTQYF
NA TRBJ2-1 TRBV11-2 NA TGTGCCAGCAGCTTCCCCACTAGAAGGCCGTACAATGAGTGGTTCTTC CASSFPTRRPYNEWFF
TRBD2 TRBJ2-3 TRBV11-2 NA TGTGCCAGCAGCATAGGGGGACTAGCGTACAAGTCAGATACGCAGTATTTT CASSIGGLAYKSDTQYF
TRBD2 TRBJ2-3 TRBV30 NA TGTGCCTGGAGTGACGGACTAGAGACAGATACGCAGTATTTT CAWSDGLETDTQYF
NA TRBJ2-7 TRBV11-3 NA TGTACCAGCAGTCCCGGGACCGGGGGCAACTACGAGCAGTACTTC CTSSPGTGGNYEQYF
TRBD1 TRBJ2-1 TRBV6-1 few TGTGCCAAGAGGGGACAGGGACACGACTCCTACAATGAGGAGTTCTTC CAKRGQGHDSYNEEFF